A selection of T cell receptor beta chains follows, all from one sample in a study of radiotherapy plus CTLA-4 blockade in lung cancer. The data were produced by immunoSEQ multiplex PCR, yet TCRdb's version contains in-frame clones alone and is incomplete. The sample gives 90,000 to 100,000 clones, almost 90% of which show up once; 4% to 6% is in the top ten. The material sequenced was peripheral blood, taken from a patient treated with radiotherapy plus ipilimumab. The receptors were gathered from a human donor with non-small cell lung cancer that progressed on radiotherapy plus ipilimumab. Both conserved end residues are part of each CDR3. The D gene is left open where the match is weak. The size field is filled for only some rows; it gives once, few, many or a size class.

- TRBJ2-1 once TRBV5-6 TGTGCCAGCAGCTTGGTAGGCAGGGCTGAGTTCTTC CASSLVGRAEFF
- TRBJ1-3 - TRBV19 TGTGCCAGTAATCCCGGGGCGGCTGGAAACACCATATATTTT CASNPGAAGNTIYF
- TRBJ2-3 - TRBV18 TGTGCCAGCTCACCACTGAGCGCTAGCGCCAGCACAGATACGCAGTATTTT CASSPLSASASTDTQYF
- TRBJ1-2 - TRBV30 TGTGCCTGGAGTCACGAGAGCTATGGCTACACCTTC CAWSHESYGYTF
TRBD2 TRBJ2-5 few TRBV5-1 TGCGCCAGCAGCTCTGGGACTAGCGGGAGAGGAGAGACCCAGTACTTC CASSSGTSGRGETQYF
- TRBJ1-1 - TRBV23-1 TGCGCCAGCAGTCAACCCGACGCCAGGGGTTCTGAAGCTTTCTTT CASSQPDARGSEAFF
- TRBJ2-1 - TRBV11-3 TGTGCCAGCAGCCGACCCGGCTACAATGAGCAGTTCTTC CASSRPGYNEQFF
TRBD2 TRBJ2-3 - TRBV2 TGTGCCAGCACCACGGTAGCGGGCCGCACAGATACGCAGTATTTT CASTTVAGRTDTQYF
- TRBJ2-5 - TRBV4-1 TGCGCCAGCAGCCAAGATTTGTTTAGAGAGACCCAGTACTTC CASSQDLFRETQYF
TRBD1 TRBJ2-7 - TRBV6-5 TGTGCCAGCAAGGTTTCGGGACAGGGCCACGCCGAGCAGTACTTC CASKVSGQGHAEQYF
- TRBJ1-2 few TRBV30 TGTGCCTGGAGTACCAACTATGGCTACACCTTC CAWSTNYGYTF
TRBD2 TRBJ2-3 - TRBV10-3 TGTGCCATAGCGGGAGCCCCAGATACGCAGTATTTT CAIAGAPDTQYF
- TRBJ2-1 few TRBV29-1 TGCAGCGTTGAAGGGACTCCCTCCTACAATGAGCAGTTCTTC CSVEGTPSYNEQFF
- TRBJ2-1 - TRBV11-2 TGTGCCAGCAGCGCCCGGGACCTCTCGCTCTTC CASSARDLSLF
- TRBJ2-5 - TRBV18 TGTGCCAGCTCACCGACAGCCCTCATCGAGACCCAGTACTTC CASSPTALIETQYF
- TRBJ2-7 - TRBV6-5 TGTGCCAGCAGTTACTCGGGCGGAGGTGGCCCCTACGAGCAGTACTTC CASSYSGGGGPYEQYF
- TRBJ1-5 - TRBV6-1 TGTGCCAGCAGTTCGTTTAGCAATCAGCCCCAGCATTTT CASSSFSNQPQHF
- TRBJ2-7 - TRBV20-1 TGCAGTGCTCCGGACTACAACGAGCAGTACTTC CSAPDYNEQYF
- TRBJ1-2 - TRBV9 TGTGCCAGCAGCGCAGGGAGTAACTATGGCTACACCTTC CASSAGSNYGYTF
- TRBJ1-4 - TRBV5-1 TGCGCCAGCAGCCCTGGGATAACCACCGAAAAACTGTTTTTT CASSPGITTEKLFF
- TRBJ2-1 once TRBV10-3 TGTGCCATCAGTGAGGGGCGGACCAATGAGCAGTTCTTC CAISEGRTNEQFF
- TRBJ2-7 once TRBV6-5 TGTGCCAGCACCCTCGGGCCCGCTTTCCCAGAGTACTTC CASTLGPAFPEYF
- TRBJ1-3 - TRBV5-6 TGTGCCAGCAGCTGGCCGTGGCGGACAGAAATACACTCTGGAAACACCATATATTTT CASSWPWRTEIHSGNTIYF
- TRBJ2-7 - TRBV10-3 TGTGCCATCAGTGAGGAACAGGTTAGGTCCTACGAGCAGTACTTC CAISEEQVRSYEQYF
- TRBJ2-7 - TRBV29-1 TGCAGCGTTGTCTCGGCAAGCTACGAGCAGTACTTC CSVVSASYEQYF
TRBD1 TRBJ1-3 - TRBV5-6 TGTGCCAGCAGCCCATCGGGGACAGGGGTACGGGGAAACACCATATATTTT CASSPSGTGVRGNTIYF
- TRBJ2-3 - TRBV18 TGTGCCAGCTCACCGCTAAACCGAGGGGATACGCAGTATTTT CASSPLNRGDTQYF
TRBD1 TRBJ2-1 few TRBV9 TGTGCCAGCGGGACAGGGTATGAGCAGTTCTTC CASGTGYEQFF
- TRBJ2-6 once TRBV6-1 TGTGCCAGCACCGAGAGGGCATCTGGGGCCAACGTCCTGACTTTC CASTERASGANVLTF
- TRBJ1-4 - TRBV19 TGTGCCAGTACCCTCCAGGGGGAAAAACTGTTTTTT CASTLQGEKLFF
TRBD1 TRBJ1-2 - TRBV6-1 TGTGCCAGCAGAAAGGGACAGGGTAACTATGGCTACACCTTC CASRKGQGNYGYTF
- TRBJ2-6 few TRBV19 TGTGCCAGTAGGCTCTCTGGGGCCAACGTCCTGACTTTC CASRLSGANVLTF